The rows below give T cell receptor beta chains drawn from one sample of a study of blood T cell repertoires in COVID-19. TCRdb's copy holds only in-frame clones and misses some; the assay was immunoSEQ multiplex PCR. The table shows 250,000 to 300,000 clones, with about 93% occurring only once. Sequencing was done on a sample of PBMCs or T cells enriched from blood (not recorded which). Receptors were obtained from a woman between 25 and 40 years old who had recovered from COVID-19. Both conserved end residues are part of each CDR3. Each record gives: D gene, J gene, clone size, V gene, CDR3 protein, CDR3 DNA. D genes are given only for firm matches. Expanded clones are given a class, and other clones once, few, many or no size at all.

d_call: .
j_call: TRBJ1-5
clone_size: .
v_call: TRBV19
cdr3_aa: CASSSNSLLIGQPQHF
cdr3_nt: TGTGCCAGTAGTAGCAACTCTTTGTTGATCGGTCAGCCCCAGCATTTT

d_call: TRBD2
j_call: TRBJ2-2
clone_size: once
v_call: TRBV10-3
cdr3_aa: CAISEERAGVANTGELFF
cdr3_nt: TGTGCCATCAGTGAGGAAAGAGCGGGAGTAGCGAACACCGGGGAGCTGTTTTTT

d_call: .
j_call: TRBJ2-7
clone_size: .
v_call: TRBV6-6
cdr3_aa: CASTQDSLGTYEQYF
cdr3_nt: TGTGCCAGCACCCAAGACAGCCTAGGGACCTACGAGCAGTACTTC

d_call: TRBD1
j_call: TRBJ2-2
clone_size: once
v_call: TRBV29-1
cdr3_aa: CSGGQSNTGELFF
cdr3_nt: TGCAGCGGGGGACAGTCGAACACCGGGGAGCTGTTTTTT

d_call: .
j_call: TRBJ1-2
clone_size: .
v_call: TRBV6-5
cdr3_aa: CASSYSDNNYGYTF
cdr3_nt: TGTGCCAGCAGTTACTCGGACAATAACTATGGCTACACCTTC

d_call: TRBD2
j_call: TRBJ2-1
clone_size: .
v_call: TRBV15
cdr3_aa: CATSRGLAGAGNEQFF
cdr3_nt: TGTGCCACCAGCCGAGGACTAGCGGGAGCGGGCAATGAGCAGTTCTTC

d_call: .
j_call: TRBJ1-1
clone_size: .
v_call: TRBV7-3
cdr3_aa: CASSLTGGTEAFF
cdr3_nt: TGTGCCAGCAGCTTAACGGGGGGCACTGAAGCTTTCTTT

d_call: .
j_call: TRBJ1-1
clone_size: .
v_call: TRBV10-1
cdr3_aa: CASQAGLNTEAFF
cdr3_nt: TGCGCCAGCCAAGCCGGGTTGAACACTGAAGCTTTCTTT

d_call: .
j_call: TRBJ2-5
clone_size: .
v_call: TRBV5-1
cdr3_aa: CASSLYSTEETQYF
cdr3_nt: TGCGCCAGCAGCTTGTACTCGACAGAAGAGACCCAGTACTTC

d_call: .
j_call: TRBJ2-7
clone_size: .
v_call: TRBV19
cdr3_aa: CASRPQDRSSYEQYF
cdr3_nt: TGTGCCAGTAGACCTCAAGACAGGAGCTCCTACGAGCAGTACTTC

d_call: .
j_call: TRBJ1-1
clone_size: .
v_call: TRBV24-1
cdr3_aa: CATREGSNTEAFF
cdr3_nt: TGTGCCACCAGGGAGGGTTCAAACACTGAAGCTTTCTTT

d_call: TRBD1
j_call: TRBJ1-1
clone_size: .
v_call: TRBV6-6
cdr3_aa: CASSRKDRAINTEAFF
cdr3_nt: TGTGCCAGCAGTCGAAAGGACAGGGCTATCAACACTGAAGCTTTCTTT